Given below is one T cell receptor beta chain in context. The data belong to a study of blood T cell repertoires in COVID-19. Study in general: Acute-phase and convalescent COVID-19 samples originated in the United States, Italy and Spain.

The germline CDR1 and CDR2 sequences are SGHRS and YFSETQ. The CDR3 contains 21 residues. V was pared by 0 bases and J by 0 bases, with 13 bases of the junction left unmatched. In the original analysis: By means of reference gene primer amplification, nucleated cell counts were estimated. TCRdb keeps only in-frame clones here, not all; method: immunoSEQ multiplex PCR. The V and J calls and the clone size are those of that table, but D and trimming were determined from the DNA. Of 9,500 or so clones in the sample, about 89% were seen once. The chain recombines TRBV5-1 with TRBJ1-6; 9 bases map to TRBD1. Material: peripheral blood. This receptor was taken from a human donor in a cohort sampled during active COVID-19. The CDR3 reads CASSLAWPGQGDSSYNSPLHF. The CDR3 bases are TGCGCCAGCAGCTTGGCCTGGCCGGGACAGGGAGATAGCTCCTATAATTCACCCCTCCACTTT.